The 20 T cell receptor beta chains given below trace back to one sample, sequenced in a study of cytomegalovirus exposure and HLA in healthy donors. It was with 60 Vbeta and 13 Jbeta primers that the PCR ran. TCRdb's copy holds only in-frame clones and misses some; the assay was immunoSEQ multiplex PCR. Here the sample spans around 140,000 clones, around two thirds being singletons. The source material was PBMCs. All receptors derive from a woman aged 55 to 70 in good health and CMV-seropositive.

In DNA, the CDR3 is TGTGCCAGCAGCCCGACTAGCGGGAGAACAGATACGCAGTATTTT. Amino acid sequence: CASSPTSGRTDTQYF. V is TRBV7-3 and J is TRBJ2-3; 12 nucleotides match TRBD2. Trimming cost V 5 bases and J 3 bases; bases outside gene matches: 3. Germline V gene sequence: CDR1 SGHTA, CDR2 FQGTGA. The CDR3 loop spans 15 amino acids.

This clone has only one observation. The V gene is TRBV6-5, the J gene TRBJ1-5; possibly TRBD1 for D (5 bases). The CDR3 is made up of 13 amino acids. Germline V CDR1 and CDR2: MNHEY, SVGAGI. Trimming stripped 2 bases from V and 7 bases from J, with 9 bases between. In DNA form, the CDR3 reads TGTGCCAGCAGTTACCTAGGGGTGCAGCCCCAGCATTTT. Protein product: CASSYLGVQPQHF.

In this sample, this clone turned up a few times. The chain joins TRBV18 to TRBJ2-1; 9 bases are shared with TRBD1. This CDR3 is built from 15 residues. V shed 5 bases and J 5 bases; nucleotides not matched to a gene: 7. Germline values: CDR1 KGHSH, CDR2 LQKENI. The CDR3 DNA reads TGTGCCAGCTCAACTGGACAGGGGAGGGACAATGAGCAGTTCTTC. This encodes CASSTGQGRDNEQFF.

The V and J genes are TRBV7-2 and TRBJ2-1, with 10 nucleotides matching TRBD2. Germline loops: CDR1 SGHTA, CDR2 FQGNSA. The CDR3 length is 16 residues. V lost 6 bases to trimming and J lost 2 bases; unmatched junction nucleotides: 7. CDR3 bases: TGTGCCAGCAGAACCGCTAGCGGGAGTACCTACAATGAGCAGTTCTTC. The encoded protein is CASRTASGSTYNEQFF.

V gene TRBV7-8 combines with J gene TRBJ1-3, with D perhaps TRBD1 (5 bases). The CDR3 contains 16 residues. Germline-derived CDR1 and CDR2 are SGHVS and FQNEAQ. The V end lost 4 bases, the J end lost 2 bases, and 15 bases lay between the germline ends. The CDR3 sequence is CASSSRGGATGNTIYF. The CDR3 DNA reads TGTGCCAGCAGCTCCCGGGGGGGAGCAACTGGAAACACCATATATTTT.

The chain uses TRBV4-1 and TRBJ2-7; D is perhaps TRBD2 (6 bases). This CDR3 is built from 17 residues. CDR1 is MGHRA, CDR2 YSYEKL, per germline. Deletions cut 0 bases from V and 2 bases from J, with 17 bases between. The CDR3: CASSQDSLSSEPYEQYF. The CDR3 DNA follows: TGCGCCAGCAGCCAAGACTCTCTCTCTAGCGAACCCTACGAGCAGTACTTC.

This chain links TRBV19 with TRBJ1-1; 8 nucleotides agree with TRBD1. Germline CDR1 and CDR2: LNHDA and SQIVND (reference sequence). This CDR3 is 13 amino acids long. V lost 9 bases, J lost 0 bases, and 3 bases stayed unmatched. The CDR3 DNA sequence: TGTGCCAGCTGGACAGGGCTGAACACTGAAGCTTTCTTT. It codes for CASWTGLNTEAFF.

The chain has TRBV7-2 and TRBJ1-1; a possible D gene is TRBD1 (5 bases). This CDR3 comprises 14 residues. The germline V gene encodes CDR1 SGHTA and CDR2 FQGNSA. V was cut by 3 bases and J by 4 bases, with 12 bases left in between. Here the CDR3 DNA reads TGTGCCAGCAGCTTCGCCAGGGTTTCCACTGAAGCTTTCTTT. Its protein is CASSFARVSTEAFF.

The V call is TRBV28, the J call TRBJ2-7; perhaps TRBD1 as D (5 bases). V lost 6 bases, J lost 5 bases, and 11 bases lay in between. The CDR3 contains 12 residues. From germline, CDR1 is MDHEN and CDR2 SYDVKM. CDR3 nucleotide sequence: TGTGCCAGCAGAACCCTGGACAACGAGCAGTACTTC. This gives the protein CASRTLDNEQYF. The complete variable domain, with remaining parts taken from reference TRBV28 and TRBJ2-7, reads DVKVTQSSRYLVKRTGEKVFLECVQDMDHENMFWYRQDPGLGLRLIYFSYDVKMKEKGDIPEGYSVSREKKERFSLILESASTNQTSMYLCASRTLDNEQYFGPGTRLTVT.

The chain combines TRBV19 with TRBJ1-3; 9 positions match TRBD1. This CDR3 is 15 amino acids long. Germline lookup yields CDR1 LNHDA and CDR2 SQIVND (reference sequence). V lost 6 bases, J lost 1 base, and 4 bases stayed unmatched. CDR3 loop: CASSGQGRSGNTIYF. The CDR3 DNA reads TGTGCCAGTAGCGGACAGGGGAGGTCTGGAAACACCATATATTTT.

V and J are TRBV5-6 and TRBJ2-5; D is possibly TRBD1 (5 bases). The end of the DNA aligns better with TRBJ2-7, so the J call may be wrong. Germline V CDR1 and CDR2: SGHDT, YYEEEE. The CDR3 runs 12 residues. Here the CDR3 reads CASSRQGYEQYF. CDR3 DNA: TGTGCCAGCAGCCGGCAGGGTTACGAGCAGTACTTC.

The CDR3 spells CASSLTTGGAYEQYF. CDR3 DNA sequence: TGCGCCAGCAGTTTGACGACAGGGGGCGCGTACGAGCAGTACTTC. The J gene is TRBJ2-7, the V gene TRBV5-1; 10 bases line up with TRBD1. In germline, CDR1 is SGHRS, CDR2 YFSETQ. The CDR3 has 15 residues. Unmatched junction bases numbered 9, after V lost 5 bases and J lost 4 bases.

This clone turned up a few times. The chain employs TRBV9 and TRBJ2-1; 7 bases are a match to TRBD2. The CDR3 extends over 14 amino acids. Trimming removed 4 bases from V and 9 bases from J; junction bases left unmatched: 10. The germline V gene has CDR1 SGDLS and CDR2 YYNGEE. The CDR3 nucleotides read TGTGCCAGCAGCTTTTTGGCGGGAGCGACTGAGCAGTTCTTC. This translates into CASSFLAGATEQFF.

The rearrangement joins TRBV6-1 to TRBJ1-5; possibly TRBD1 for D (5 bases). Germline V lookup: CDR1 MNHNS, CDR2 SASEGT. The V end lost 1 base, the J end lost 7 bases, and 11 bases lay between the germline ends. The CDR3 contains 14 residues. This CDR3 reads CASSEEGRRQPQHF. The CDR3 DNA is TGTGCCAGCAGTGAAGAGGGGCGCAGGCAGCCCCAGCATTTT.

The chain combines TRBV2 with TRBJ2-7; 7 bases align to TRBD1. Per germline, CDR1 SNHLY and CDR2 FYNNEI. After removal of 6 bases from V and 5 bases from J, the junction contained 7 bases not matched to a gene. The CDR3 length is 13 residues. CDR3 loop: CASSRDSSHEQYF. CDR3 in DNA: TGTGCCAGCAGCAGGGACAGTAGCCACGAGCAGTACTTC. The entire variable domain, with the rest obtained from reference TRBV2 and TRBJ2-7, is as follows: EPEVTQTPSHQVTQMGQEVILRCVPISNHLYFYWYRQILGQKVEFLVSFYNNEISEKSEIFDDQFSVERPDGSNFTLKIRSTKLEDSAMYFCASSRDSSHEQYFGPGTRLTVT.

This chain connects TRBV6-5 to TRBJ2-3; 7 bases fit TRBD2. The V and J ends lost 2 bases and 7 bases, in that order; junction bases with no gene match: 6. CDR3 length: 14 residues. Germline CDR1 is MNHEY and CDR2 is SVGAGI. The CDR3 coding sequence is TGTGCCAGCAGTTACGGGGAGGGTAGCAATACGCAGTATTTT. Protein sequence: CASSYGEGSNTQYF.

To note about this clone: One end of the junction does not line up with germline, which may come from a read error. The CDR3 DNA follows: TGCGCCAGCAGTTTGGAGAGGGCAGGGGTTGATGGCTACACCTTC. This gives the protein CASSLERAGVDGYTF. The rearrangement uses TRBV5-1 and TRBJ1-2; a weak D match, TRBD1 (6 bases). The CDR3 covers 15 residues. In germline, CDR1 is SGHRS, CDR2 YFSETQ.

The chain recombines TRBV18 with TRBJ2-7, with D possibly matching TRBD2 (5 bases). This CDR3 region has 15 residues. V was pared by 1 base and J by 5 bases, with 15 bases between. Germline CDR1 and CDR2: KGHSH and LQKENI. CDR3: CASSPQQEVFDEQYF. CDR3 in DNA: TGTGCCAGCTCACCACAGCAGGAGGTGTTCGACGAGCAGTACTTC.

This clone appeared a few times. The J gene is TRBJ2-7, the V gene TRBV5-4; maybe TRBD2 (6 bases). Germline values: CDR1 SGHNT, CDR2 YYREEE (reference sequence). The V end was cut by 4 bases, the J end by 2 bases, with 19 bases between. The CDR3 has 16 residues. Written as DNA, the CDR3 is TGTGCCAGCAGCCTCGGGGCGGGAATTAAAACCTACGAGCAGTACTTC. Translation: CASSLGAGIKTYEQYF.

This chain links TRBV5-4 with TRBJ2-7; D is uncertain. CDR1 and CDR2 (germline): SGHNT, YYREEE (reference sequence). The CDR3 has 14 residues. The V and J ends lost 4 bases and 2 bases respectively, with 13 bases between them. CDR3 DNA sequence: TGTGCCAGCAGCACCCGGTTTGAACCCTACGAGCAGTACTTC. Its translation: CASSTRFEPYEQYF.